This TCR beta chain comes out of a study of OX40 agonist ivuxolimab in advanced cancers. The ends were cut back, 3 bases at V and 2 bases at J, with 6 bases in the middle. This CDR3 comprises 13 residues. Germline V gene lookup returns CDR1 ENHRY and CDR2 SYGVKD. Repertoires were generated with immunoSEQ multiplex PCR, while TCRdb's copy carries only in-frame clones and drops some. This sample carries some 66,000 clones, more than 70% of them seen once, and the ten largest clones take roughly 0.59%. Prior autoimmune disease or systemic immunosuppression barred patients. Sequencing was performed on CD4+ or CD8+ T cells sorted from blood, taken in a trial of the OX40 agonist ivuxolimab. The V call is TRBV10-3, the J call TRBJ2-3; no clear D. This receptor was identified in an adult with an advanced solid tumor such as melanoma, head and neck, liver or kidney cancer. The CDR3 DNA reads as TGTGCCATCAGTGATTACGACACAGATACGCAGTATTTT. Its translation: CAISDYDTDTQYF.